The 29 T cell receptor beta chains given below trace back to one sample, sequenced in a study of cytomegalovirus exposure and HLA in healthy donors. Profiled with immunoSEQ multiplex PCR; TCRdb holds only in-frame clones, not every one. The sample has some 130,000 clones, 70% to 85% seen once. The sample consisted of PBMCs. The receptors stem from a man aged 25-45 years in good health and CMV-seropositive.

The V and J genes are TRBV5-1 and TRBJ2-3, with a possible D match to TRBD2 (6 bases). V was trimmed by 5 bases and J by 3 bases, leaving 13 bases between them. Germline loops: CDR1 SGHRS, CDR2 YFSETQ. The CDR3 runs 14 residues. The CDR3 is CASRGGTLTDTQYF. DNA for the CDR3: TGCGCCAGCAGAGGCGGGACCTTGACAGATACGCAGTATTTT.

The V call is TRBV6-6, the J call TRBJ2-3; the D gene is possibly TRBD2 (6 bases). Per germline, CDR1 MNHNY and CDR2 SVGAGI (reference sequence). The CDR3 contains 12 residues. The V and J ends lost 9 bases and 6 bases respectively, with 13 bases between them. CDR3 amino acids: CASGMGGDTQYF. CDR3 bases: TGTGCCAGTGGGATGGGAGGCGATACGCAGTATTTT.

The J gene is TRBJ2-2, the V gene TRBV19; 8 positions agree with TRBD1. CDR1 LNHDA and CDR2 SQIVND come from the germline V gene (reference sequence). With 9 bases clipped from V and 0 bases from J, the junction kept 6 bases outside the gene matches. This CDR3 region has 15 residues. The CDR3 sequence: CASRDRPTNTGELFF. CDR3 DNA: TGTGCCAGCCGGGACAGGCCCACGAACACCGGGGAGCTGTTTTTT.

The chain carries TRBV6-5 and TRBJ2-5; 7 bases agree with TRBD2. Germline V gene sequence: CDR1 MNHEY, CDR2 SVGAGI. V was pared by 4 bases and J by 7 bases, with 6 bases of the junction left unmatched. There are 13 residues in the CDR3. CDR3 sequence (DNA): TGTGCCAGCAGTTCTAACCCGGGGGGGACCCAGTACTTC. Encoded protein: CASSSNPGGTQYF.

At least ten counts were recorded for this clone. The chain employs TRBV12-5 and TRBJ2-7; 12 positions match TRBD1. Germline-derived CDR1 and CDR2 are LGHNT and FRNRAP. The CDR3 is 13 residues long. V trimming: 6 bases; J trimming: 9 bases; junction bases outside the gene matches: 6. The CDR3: CASGQGTGGGQYF. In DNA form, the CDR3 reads TGTGCTAGTGGCCAAGGGACAGGGGGCGGGCAGTACTTC.

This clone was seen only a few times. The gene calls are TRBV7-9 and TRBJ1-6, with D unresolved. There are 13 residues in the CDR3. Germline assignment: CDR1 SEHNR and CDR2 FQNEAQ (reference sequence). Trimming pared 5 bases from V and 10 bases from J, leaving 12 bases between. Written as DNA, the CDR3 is TGTGCCAGCAGCCAAGCATCGGTCTCACCCCTCCACTTT. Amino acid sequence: CASSQASVSPLHF.

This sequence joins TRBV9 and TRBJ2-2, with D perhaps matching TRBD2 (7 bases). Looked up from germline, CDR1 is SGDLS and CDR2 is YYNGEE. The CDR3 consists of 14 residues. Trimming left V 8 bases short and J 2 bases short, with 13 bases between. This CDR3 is CASRRGGNTGELFF. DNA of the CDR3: TGTGCCAGTCGGAGGGGGGGTAACACCGGGGAGCTGTTTTTT.

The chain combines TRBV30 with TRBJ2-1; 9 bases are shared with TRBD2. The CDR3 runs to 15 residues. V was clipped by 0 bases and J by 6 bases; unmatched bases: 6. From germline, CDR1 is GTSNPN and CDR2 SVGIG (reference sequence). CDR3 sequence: CAWSVIAGVFNEQFF. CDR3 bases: TGTGCCTGGAGTGTAATAGCGGGAGTGTTCAATGAGCAGTTCTTC.

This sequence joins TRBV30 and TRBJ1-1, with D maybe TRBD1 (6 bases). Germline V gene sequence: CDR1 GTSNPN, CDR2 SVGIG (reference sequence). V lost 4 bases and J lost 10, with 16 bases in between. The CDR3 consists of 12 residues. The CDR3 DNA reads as TGTGCCTGGAAAGAGGGGGTCGAGGGAGCTTTCTTT. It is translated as CAWKEGVEGAFF.

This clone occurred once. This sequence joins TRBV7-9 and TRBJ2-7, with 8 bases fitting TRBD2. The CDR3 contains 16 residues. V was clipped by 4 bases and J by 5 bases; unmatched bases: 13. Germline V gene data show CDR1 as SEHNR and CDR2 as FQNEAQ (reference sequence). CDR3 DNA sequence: TGTGCCAGCAGCTCACCTTCGGGACTAGGGGTTGACGAGCAGTACTTC. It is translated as CASSSPSGLGVDEQYF.

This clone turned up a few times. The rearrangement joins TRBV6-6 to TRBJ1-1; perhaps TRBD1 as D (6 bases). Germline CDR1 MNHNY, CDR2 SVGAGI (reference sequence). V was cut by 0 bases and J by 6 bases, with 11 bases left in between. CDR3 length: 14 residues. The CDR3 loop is CASSYSQGWAEAFF. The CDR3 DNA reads TGTGCCAGCAGTTACTCACAGGGCTGGGCTGAAGCTTTCTTT.

CDR3 in amino acids: CASSELVTGGTEAFF. CDR3 nucleotides: TGTGCCAGCAGTGAATTGGTTACAGGGGGCACTGAAGCTTTCTTT. The chain carries TRBV2 and TRBJ1-1; 8 positions agree with TRBD1. CDR1 SNHLY and CDR2 FYNNEI come from the germline V gene. This CDR3 contains 15 residues. The junction had 6 bases not matched to a gene; V was cut back by 2 bases and J by 4 bases.

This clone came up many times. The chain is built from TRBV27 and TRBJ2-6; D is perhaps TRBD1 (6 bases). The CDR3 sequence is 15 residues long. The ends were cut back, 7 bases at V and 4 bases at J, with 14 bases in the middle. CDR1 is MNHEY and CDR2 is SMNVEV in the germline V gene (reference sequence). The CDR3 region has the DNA TGTGCCAGCACCCCGCAGGGGTCGGGGGCCAACGTCCTGACTTTC. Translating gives CASTPQGSGANVLTF.

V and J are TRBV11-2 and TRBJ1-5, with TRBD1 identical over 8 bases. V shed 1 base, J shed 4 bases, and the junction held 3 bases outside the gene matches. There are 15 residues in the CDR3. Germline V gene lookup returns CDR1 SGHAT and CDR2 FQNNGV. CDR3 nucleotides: TGTGCCAGCAGCTTAGGAACAGGGGGGAATCAGCCCCAGCATTTT. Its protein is CASSLGTGGNQPQHF.

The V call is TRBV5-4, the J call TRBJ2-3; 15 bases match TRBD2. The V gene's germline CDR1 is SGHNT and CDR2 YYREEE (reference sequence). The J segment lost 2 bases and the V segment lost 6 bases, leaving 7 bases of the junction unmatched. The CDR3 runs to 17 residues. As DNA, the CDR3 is TGTGCCAGCACCGGACTAGCGGGGGGGAGAACCACAGATACGCAGTATTTT. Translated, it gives CASTGLAGGRTTDTQYF. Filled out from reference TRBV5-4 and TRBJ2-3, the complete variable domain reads ETGVTQSPTHLIKTRGQQVTLRCSSQSGHNTVSWYQQALGQGPQFIFQYYREEENGRGNFPPRFSGLQFPNYSSELNVNALELDDSALYLCASTGLAGGRTTDTQYFGPGTRLTVL.

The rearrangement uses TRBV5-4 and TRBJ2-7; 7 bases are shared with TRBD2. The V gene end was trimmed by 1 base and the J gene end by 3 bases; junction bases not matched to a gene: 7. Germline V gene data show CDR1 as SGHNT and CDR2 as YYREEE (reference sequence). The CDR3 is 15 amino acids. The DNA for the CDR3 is TGTGCCAGCAGCTTGAGTCTAGCGGCACACTACGAGCAGTACTTC. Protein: CASSLSLAAHYEQYF.

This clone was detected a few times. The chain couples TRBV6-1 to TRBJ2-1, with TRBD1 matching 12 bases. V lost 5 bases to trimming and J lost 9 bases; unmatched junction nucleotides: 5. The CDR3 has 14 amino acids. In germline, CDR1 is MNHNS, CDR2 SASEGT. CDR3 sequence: CASSNRDRGLEQFF. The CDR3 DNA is TGTGCCAGCAGTAACCGGGACAGGGGGCTTGAGCAGTTCTTC.

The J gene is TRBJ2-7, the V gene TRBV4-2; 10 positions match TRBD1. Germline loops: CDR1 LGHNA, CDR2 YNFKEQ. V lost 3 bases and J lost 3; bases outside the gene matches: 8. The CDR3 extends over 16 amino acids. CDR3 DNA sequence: TGTGCCAGCAGCCAGGTACGGGACAGGGGACACTACGAGCAGTACTTC. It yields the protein CASSQVRDRGHYEQYF.

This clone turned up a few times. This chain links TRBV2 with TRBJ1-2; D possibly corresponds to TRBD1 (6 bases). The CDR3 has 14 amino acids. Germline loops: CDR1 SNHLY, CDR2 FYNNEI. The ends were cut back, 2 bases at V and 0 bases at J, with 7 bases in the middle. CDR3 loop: CASSERGTNYGYTF. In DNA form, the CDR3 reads TGTGCCAGCAGTGAAAGGGGGACTAACTATGGCTACACCTTC.

The CDR3 here is CASSAGRQGGLANTQYF. The CDR3 DNA is TGTGCCAGTAGTGCCGGAAGACAGGGCGGACTAGCTAACACGCAGTATTTT. The rearrangement links TRBV19 to TRBJ2-3; D may be TRBD2 (8 bases). Trimming stripped 5 bases from V and 9 bases from J, with 27 bases between. This CDR3 region has 17 residues. Germline-derived CDR1 and CDR2 are LNHDA and SQIVND (reference sequence).

CDR3 bases: TGCGCCAGCAGCTTGCGTGTTCGGGGGGGCACAGATACGCAGTATTTT. Residues: CASSLRVRGGTDTQYF. The genes are TRBV5-1 and TRBJ2-3; 7 bases match TRBD2. Looked up from germline, CDR1 is SGHRS and CDR2 is YFSETQ. The junction had 6 bases not matched to a gene; V was cut back by 1 base and J by 1 base. CDR3 length: 16 amino acids.

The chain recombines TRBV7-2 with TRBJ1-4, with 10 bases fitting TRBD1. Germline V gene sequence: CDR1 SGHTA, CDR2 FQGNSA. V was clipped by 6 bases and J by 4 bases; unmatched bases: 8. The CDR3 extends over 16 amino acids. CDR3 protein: CASRKDRGTGNEKLFF. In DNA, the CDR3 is TGTGCCAGCAGGAAGGACAGGGGGACTGGTAATGAAAAACTGTTTTTT.

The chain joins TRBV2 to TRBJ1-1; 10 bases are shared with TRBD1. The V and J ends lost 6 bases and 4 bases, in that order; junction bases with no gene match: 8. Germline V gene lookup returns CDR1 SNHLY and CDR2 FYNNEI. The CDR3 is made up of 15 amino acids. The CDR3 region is CASSPGTGARTEAFF. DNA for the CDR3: TGTGCCAGCAGCCCAGGGACAGGGGCCCGCACTGAAGCTTTCTTT.

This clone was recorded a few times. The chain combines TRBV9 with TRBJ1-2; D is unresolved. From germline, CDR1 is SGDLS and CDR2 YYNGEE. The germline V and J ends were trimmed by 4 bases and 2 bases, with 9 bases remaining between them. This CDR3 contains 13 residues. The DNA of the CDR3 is TGTGCCAGCAGCCCAGGCACGAACTATGGCTACACCTTC. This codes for CASSPGTNYGYTF.

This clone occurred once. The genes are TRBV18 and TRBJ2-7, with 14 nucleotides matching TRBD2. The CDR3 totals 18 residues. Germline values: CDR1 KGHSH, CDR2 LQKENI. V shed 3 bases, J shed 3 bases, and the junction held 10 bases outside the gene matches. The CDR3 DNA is TGTGCCAGCTCACCCGGGGGAGGGACTAGCGGGAGAATCTACGAGCAGTACTTC. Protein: CASSPGGGTSGRIYEQYF.

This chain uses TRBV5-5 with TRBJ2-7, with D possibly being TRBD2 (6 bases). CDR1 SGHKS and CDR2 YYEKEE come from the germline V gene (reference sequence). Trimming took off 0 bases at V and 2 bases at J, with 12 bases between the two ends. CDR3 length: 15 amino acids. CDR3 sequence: CASSLEGTGAYEQYF. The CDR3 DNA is TGTGCCAGCAGCTTGGAAGGGACGGGGGCCTACGAGCAGTACTTC.

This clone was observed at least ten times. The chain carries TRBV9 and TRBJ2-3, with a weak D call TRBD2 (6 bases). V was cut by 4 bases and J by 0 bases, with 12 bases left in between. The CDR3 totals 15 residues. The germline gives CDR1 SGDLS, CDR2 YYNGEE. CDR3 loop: CASSTGLFSTDTQYF. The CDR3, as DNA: TGTGCCAGCAGCACAGGACTATTTAGCACAGATACGCAGTATTTT.

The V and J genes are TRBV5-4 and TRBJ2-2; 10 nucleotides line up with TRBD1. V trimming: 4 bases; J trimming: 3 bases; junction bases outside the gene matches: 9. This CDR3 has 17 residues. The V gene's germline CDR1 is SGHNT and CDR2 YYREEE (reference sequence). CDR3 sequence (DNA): TGTGCCAGCAGCGGAAAAGGACAGGGGGAGTACACCGGGGAGCTGTTTTTT. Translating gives CASSGKGQGEYTGELFF.

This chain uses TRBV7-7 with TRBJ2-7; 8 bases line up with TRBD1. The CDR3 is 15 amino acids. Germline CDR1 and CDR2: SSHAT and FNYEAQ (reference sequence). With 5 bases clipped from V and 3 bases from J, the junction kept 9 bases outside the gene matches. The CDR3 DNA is TGTGCCAGCAGCCCTACCGGGACAGGTGTCTACGAGCAGTACTTC. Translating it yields CASSPTGTGVYEQYF.